The 31 T cell receptor beta chains reported below all come from one sample, sequenced in a study of CD8 T cells in ankylosing spondylitis. TCRdb re-analysed the 5' RACE reads in MiXCR, keeping a single row per CDR3 protein. This sample has approximately 110,000 distinct CDR3 sequences, with around 24% found just once. Sequencing was carried out using synovial fluid, either unsorted or a sorted T cell fraction (not recorded which). Every receptor here comes from a male donor with ankylosing spondylitis.

There are many counts of this clonotype. This chain uses TRBV7-2 with TRBJ2-7, with 8 bases that match TRBD1. Trimming took 7 bases from V and 5 from J; bases not matched to a gene: 13. The germline V gene has CDR1 SGHTA and CDR2 FQGNSA. CDR3 length: 15 residues. The CDR3 here is CASIPDRTGFHEQYF. The CDR3 DNA is TGTGCCAGCATCCCAGACCGGACAGGGTTCCACGAGCAGTACTTC.

This clonotype turned up a few times. V is TRBV6-1 and J is TRBJ2-3; a weak D match, TRBD1 (5 bases). Per the germline V gene, CDR1 is MNHNS and CDR2 is SASEGT. The CDR3 is 12 amino acids. Between the trimmed V and J ends, which lost 10 bases and 4 bases, there was a span of 12 bases. The DNA of the CDR3 is TGTGCCACCCAGTCAGGGTCAGATACGCAGTATTTT. Its protein product is CATQSGSDTQYF.

The chain is built from TRBV2 and TRBJ2-1; 13 bases fit TRBD2. J lost 7 bases, V lost 3 bases, and 9 bases had no gene match. Per the germline V gene, CDR1 is SNHLY and CDR2 is FYNNEI. The CDR3 runs 17 residues. CDR3 loop: CASSDQLAGGPENEQFF. CDR3 coding DNA: TGTGCCAGCAGTGACCAACTAGCGGGAGGGCCGGAGAATGAGCAGTTCTTC.

The rearrangement joins TRBV20-1 to TRBJ2-7, with TRBD2 matching over 14 bases. The CDR3 is 14 amino acids. Germline-derived CDR1 and CDR2 are DFQATT and SNEGSKA (reference sequence). Germline trimming cut 6 bases from V and 0 bases from J; bases unmatched to any gene: 1. The CDR3 is CSAGTSGSSYEQYV. The CDR3 DNA reads as TGCAGTGCCGGGACTAGCGGGAGCTCCTACGAGCAGTACGTC.

This clonotype has ten or more counts. This chain connects TRBV11-2 to TRBJ1-6, with D possibly being TRBD1 (6 bases). The CDR3 totals 14 residues. Germline assignment: CDR1 SGHAT and CDR2 FQNNGV. The V gene lost 3 bases and the J gene lost 6 bases, with 9 bases spanning the gap. The CDR3, as DNA: TGTGCCAGCAGCTTTTCAGGGGTTAATTCACCCCTCCACTTT. Translated, it gives CASSFSGVNSPLHF. Combining the CDR3 with reference TRBV11-2 and TRBJ1-6 gives the whole variable domain EAGVAQSPRYKIIEKRQSVAFWCNPISGHATLYWYQQILGQGPKLLIQFQNNGVVDDSQLPKDRFSAERLKGVDSTLKIQPAKLEDSAVYLCASSFSGVNSPLHFGNGTRLTVT.

The chain links TRBV10-3 to TRBJ2-3, with TRBD2 matching over 10 bases. The V and J ends lost 10 bases and 4 bases, in that order; junction bases with no gene match: 14. The germline V gene has CDR1 ENHRY and CDR2 SYGVKD. The CDR3 consists of 16 residues. CDR3 DNA: TGTGCCACGAAGGTCCCTAGCGGGAGTTTGGCAGATACGCAGTATTTT. It is translated as CATKVPSGSLADTQYF.

The V call is TRBV18, the J call TRBJ2-2; D is possibly TRBD1 or TRBD2 (6 bases each). The CDR3 consists of 15 residues. Trimming took off 6 bases at V and 3 bases at J, with 14 bases between the two ends. Germline lookup yields CDR1 KGHSH and CDR2 LQKENI. CDR3 sequence: CASSPNGGDTGELFF. CDR3 bases: TGTGCCAGCTCTCCAAACGGGGGCGACACCGGGGAGCTGTTTTTT. Complete variable domain (other parts from reference TRBV18 and TRBJ2-2): NAGVMQNPRHLVRRRGQEARLRCSPMKGHSHVYWYRQLPEEGLKFMVYLQKENIIDESGMPKERFSAEFPKEGPSILRIQQVVRGDSAAYFCASSPNGGDTGELFFGEGSRLTVL.

By share of the sample, this clonotype is medium-sized (0.01 to 0.1%). This chain links TRBV6-1 with TRBJ2-7; a weak D match, TRBD1 (6 bases). This CDR3 is 13 amino acids long. CDR1 and CDR2 from the germline V gene are MNHNS and SASEGT. The V end was cut by 6 bases, the J end by 2 bases, with 11 bases between. CDR3 in amino acids: CASRGGSTYEQYF. The CDR3 coding sequence is TGTGCCAGCAGAGGGGGATCTACCTACGAGCAGTACTTC.

There are many counts of this clonotype. The chain carries TRBV20-1 and TRBJ1-1, with D maybe TRBD1 (5 bases). Trimming took off 0 bases at V and 2 bases at J, with 13 bases between the two ends. The CDR3 length is 15 residues. CDR1 and CDR2 (germline): DFQATT, SNEGSKA (reference sequence). The CDR3 here is CSARDGGSANTEAFF. The CDR3 DNA is TGCAGTGCTAGAGATGGGGGGTCCGCTAACACTGAAGCTTTCTTT.

This clonotype was seen a few times. One junction end disagrees with the germline gene, perhaps due to a read error. V usage is TRBV5-6 and J usage is TRBJ1-1, with 8 bases aligning to TRBD1. CDR3 size: 11 residues. Germline V gene lookup returns CDR1 SGHDT and CDR2 YYEEEE. CDR3 in DNA: TGTGCCAGCAGCTTGGGGACAGGGAGTAGCTTT. As protein: CASSLGTGSSF. The complete variable domain, with remaining parts taken from reference TRBV5-6 and TRBJ1-1, reads DAGVTQSPTHLIKTRGQQVTLRCSPKSGHDTVSWYQQALGQGPQFIFQYYEEEERQRGNFPDRFSGHQFPNYSSELNVNALLLGDSALYLCASSLGTGSSFGQGTRLTVV.

This chain joins TRBV3-1 and TRBJ2-4; 7 nucleotides agree with TRBD1. Germline trimming cut 4 bases from V and 1 base from J; bases unmatched to any gene: 1. The length of the CDR3 is 14 residues. Germline V gene sequence: CDR1 LGHDT, CDR2 YNNKEL (reference sequence). The CDR3 DNA is TGTGCCAGCAGCCTACAGGGGGCCAAAAACATTCAGTACTTC. Translation: CASSLQGAKNIQYF. The entire variable domain, with the rest obtained from reference TRBV3-1 and TRBJ2-4, is as follows: DTAVSQTPKYLVTQMGNDKSIKCEQNLGHDTMYWYKQDSKKFLKIMFSYNNKELIINETVPNRFSPKSPDKAHLNLHINSLELGDSAVYFCASSLQGAKNIQYFGAGTRLSVL.

This clonotype is medium-sized in the sample. The chain recombines TRBV7-9 with TRBJ1-1; D gene unclear. Germline V gene sequence: CDR1 SEHNR, CDR2 FQNEAQ (reference sequence). Deletions cut 8 bases from V and 5 bases from J, with 6 bases between. The CDR3 runs to 10 residues. The DNA for the CDR3 is TGTGCCAGCCAGGAAACTGAAGCTTTCTTT. Residues: CASQETEAFF. Supplemented by reference TRBV7-9 and TRBJ1-1, the full variable domain reads DTGVSQNPRHKITKRGQNVTFRCDPISEHNRLYWYRQTLGQGPEFLTYFQNEAQLEKSRLLSDRFSAERPKGSFSTLEIQRTEQGDSAMYLCASQETEAFFGQGTRLTVV.

The table lists this clonotype with a few counts. This chain links TRBV6-1 with TRBJ2-7, with D perhaps TRBD1 (5 bases). V lost 7 bases to trimming and J lost 5 bases, with 12 bases between them. CDR1 is MNHNS, CDR2 SASEGT, per germline. The CDR3 loop spans 12 amino acids. The CDR3 DNA is TGTGCCAGCAAAAGGGGCTATAACGAGCAGTACGTC. This sequence encodes CASKRGYNEQYV.

Many counts were recorded for this clonotype. The chain combines TRBV20-1 with TRBJ1-5; D is unclear. Germline CDR1 DFQATT, CDR2 SNEGSKA (reference sequence). The CDR3 spans 15 residues. Trimming removed 3 bases from V and 0 bases from J, with 12 bases in between. CDR3 DNA: TGCAGTGCTAGCCGAGAATTACTTAGCAATCAGCCCCAGCATTTT. Translation: CSASRELLSNQPQHF.

The sample holds one count of this clonotype. This sequence joins TRBV5-5 and TRBJ2-7; possibly TRBD1 for D (6 bases). V lost 1 base and J 2 bases, leaving 10 bases between the germline ends. CDR1 and CDR2 (germline): SGHKS, YYEKEE (reference sequence). This CDR3 contains 14 residues. The CDR3 DNA reads as TGTGCCAGCAGCTTGCGCAGGGGAACCTACGAGCAGTACTTC. It is translated as CASSLRRGTYEQYF.

This clonotype was picked up a small number of times. The rearrangement uses TRBV10-3 and TRBJ2-7; 8 bases map to TRBD2. V shed 10 bases, J shed 7 bases, and the junction held 9 bases outside the gene matches. The CDR3 has 12 amino acids. Germline V gene sequence: CDR1 ENHRY, CDR2 SYGVKD. The CDR3 nucleotides read TGTGCCACCGAAGCGGGAGAGGGTGAGCAGTACGTC. Encoded protein: CATEAGEGEQYV.

This clonotype was observed many times. V and J are TRBV5-6 and TRBJ2-1; 11 positions agree with TRBD2. CDR1 is SGHDT and CDR2 is YYEEEE in the germline V gene. The CDR3 is 16 amino acids. After removal of 0 bases from V and 4 bases from J, the junction contained 3 bases not matched to a gene. The CDR3 loop is CASSLVSGGAYNEQFF. CDR3 in DNA: TGTGCCAGCAGCTTGGTTAGCGGGGGGGCTTACAATGAGCAGTTCTTC.

This clonotype was counted many times. The V call is TRBV29-1, the J call TRBJ2-1; D is uncertain. Germline V gene lookup returns CDR1 SQVTM and CDR2 ANQGSEA. Trimming cost V 4 bases and J 7 bases, with 14 bases left between them. This CDR3 is built from 13 residues. In nucleotides, the CDR3 is TGCAGCGTTGTTGAGGTCACCCTTAATGAGCAGTTCTTC. This sequence encodes CSVVEVTLNEQFF.

There are many counts of this clonotype. The CDR3 DNA follows: TGCAGCGTCCAGACTAGCGGGGAAGAGACCCAGTACTTC. Its translation is CSVQTSGEETQYF. V and J are TRBV29-1 and TRBJ2-5; TRBD2 matches at 11 bases. V shed 6 bases, J shed 3 bases, and the junction held 3 bases outside the gene matches. Germline CDR1 is SQVTM and CDR2 is ANQGSEA. CDR3 length: 13 amino acids.

This clonotype has more than one count but fewer than ten. The chain couples TRBV19 to TRBJ2-7; the match to TRBD2 covers 10 bases. Trimming took 5 bases from V and 4 from J; bases not matched to a gene: 2. CDR1 and CDR2 (germline): LNHDA, SQIVND (reference sequence). CDR3 length equals 13 residues. CDR3 loop: CASSRGLAYEQYF. The CDR3 DNA sequence: TGTGCCAGTAGTCGGGGACTAGCGTACGAGCAGTACTTC.

This clonotype was picked up a small number of times. The chain recombines TRBV2 with TRBJ2-7, with D tentatively TRBD2 (7 bases). The CDR3 runs to 14 residues. The V end was cut by 3 bases, the J end by 5 bases, with 14 bases between. CDR1 SNHLY and CDR2 FYNNEI come from the germline V gene. The chain's CDR3 is CASSEQGGDNEQYF. The CDR3 nucleotides read TGTGCCAGCAGTGAGCAGGGAGGGGACAACGAGCAGTACTTC.

The genes are TRBV12-3 or TRBV12-4 and TRBJ1-6; D may be TRBD1 (6 bases). This CDR3 region has 14 residues. Trimming took off 3 bases at V and 6 bases at J, with 9 bases between the two ends. CDR3 protein: CASSLGASNSPLHF. The CDR3 DNA follows: TGTGCCAGCAGTTTGGGGGCAAGTAATTCACCCCTCCACTTT.

In DNA form, the CDR3 reads TGTGCCAGCACCGACATCGGGACCAGCTCCTACAATGAGCAGTTCTTC. Protein: CASTDIGTSSYNEQFF. This sequence joins TRBV12-3 or TRBV12-4 and TRBJ2-1; D is possibly TRBD1 or TRBD2 (5 bases each). This CDR3 has 16 residues. V lost 7 bases and J 0 bases, leaving 16 bases between the germline ends.

This clonotype came up a few times. The chain employs TRBV27 and TRBJ2-1, with a tentative D call TRBD2 (5 bases). V lost 2 bases and J lost 8, with 13 bases in between. The CDR3 totals 14 residues. Germline V CDR1 and CDR2: MNHEY, SMNVEV (reference sequence). DNA for the CDR3: TGTGCCAGCAGTTTAAAGGATTCGAGGGATGAGCAGTTCTTC. This gives the protein CASSLKDSRDEQFF.

This clonotype was counted only a few times. The chain recombines TRBV6-5 with TRBJ2-2, with 9 bases matching TRBD2. CDR1 is MNHEY and CDR2 is SVGAGI in the germline V gene. V was pared by 2 bases and J by 6 bases, with 7 bases of the junction left unmatched. CDR3 length: 16 residues. The CDR3 spells CASSYDSGSVSGELFF. CDR3 nucleotide sequence: TGTGCCAGCAGTTACGATAGCGGGAGTGTGTCCGGGGAGCTGTTTTTT.

Points on this clonotype: At one end, the junction sequence differs from germline, possibly due to a read error. The chain recombines TRBV28 with TRBJ1-2, with D hard to call. From germline, CDR1 is MDHEN and CDR2 SYDVKM. The CDR3 contains 11 residues. CDR3 amino acids: CSTRAGSGYTF. The CDR3 bases are TGCTCCACCAGAGCGGGGAGCGGCTACACCTTC.

This clonotype was observed at least ten times. The genes are TRBV6-1 and TRBJ1-2; D is uncertain. This CDR3 comprises 13 residues. CDR1 is MNHNS, CDR2 SASEGT, per germline. The ends were cut back, 3 bases at V and 6 bases at J, with 11 bases in the middle. The CDR3 loop reads CASSDPASNGYTF. The CDR3 DNA is TGTGCCAGCAGTGATCCAGCCAGTAATGGCTACACCTTC.

This clonotype was observed at least ten times. This chain joins TRBV25-1 and TRBJ1-1, with a tentative D call TRBD1 (6 bases). Per germline, CDR1 MGHDK and CDR2 SYGVNS. Deletions cut 1 base from V and 1 base from J, with 7 bases between. This CDR3 is 14 amino acids long. The CDR3 spells CASSESGENTEAFF. CDR3 sequence (DNA): TGTGCCAGCAGTGAATCAGGGGAGAACACTGAAGCTTTCTTT.

V and J are TRBV6-1 and TRBJ2-3; 7 bases are a match to TRBD2. CDR1 MNHNS and CDR2 SASEGT come from the germline V gene. J was trimmed by 7 bases and V by 6 bases; bases with no gene match: 10. This CDR3 has 14 amino acids. The CDR3 bases are TGTGCCAGCAGCGGTAGCGGGTATTCGTATACGCAGTATTTT. Residues: CASSGSGYSYTQYF.

The chain carries TRBV6-1 and TRBJ1-5; D ambiguous. The germline V gene has CDR1 MNHNS and CDR2 SASEGT. The CDR3 consists of 15 residues. V was clipped by 7 bases and J by 2 bases, with 15 bases between them. The CDR3 DNA reads as TGTGCCAGCACCTCGGCCGGTTCTGGCAATCAGCCCCAGCATTTT. Translation gives CASTSAGSGNQPQHF.

This clonotype was counted at least ten times. This chain links TRBV25-1 with TRBJ2-5, with D possibly being TRBD2 (7 bases). The CDR3 covers 14 residues. Trimming shortened V by 3 bases and J by 5 bases, and 13 bases separated the two germline ends. Germline V CDR1 and CDR2: MGHDK, SYGVNS. The CDR3 nucleotides read TGTGCCAGCAGTGATCATGAGGGGGGGGAGACCCAGTACTTC. Amino acid sequence: CASSDHEGGETQYF.